The entry below describes one T cell receptor beta chain. This clone's antigen is unknown. The record has no base qualities; no much larger clone is one base away. This sample is drawn from a study of early T cells in non-severe SARS-CoV-2 infection (dated by TCRdb to the early 2020s). With respect to the entire study: Because TCR sequencing was done on bulk RNA from unsorted whole blood, the alpha and beta chains could not be paired.

Summary of the overall study and its limitations: VDJdb matching was skewed toward anti-spike CD8 responses and likely underestimated virus-specific expansions by missing private and CD4 specificities.

This was a case-control study nested in a cohort of healthcare workers in London, UK, who had nasopharyngeal swab PCR tests and blood samples taken every week. Healthcare workers were recruited during the week of the UK lockdown, between 23 and 31 March 2020, and followed weekly for up to roughly 15 weeks. The library was produced with 5' RACE. Sequencing used a NextSeq 500. To correct for sequencing error and PCR bias, the TCR library protocol tagged individual cDNA molecules with unique molecular identifiers. Both TCR alpha and beta chains were sequenced, and tight co-correlation was observed between alpha and beta sequence abundances in each sample. The paper's processing steps were these. Decombinator V4 was used to annotate the V gene, J gene and CDR3 of the TCR sequences. TCRs were defined as expanded if a significant change between any two time points was detected under a Poisson model with p below 0.0001. TCR abundances were normalised to the total number of TCRs sequenced per sample and expressed as counts per million. TRAV1-2 paired with TRAJ12, TRAJ20 or TRAJ33 defined MAIT TCRs, while TRAV10 paired with TRAJ18 defined iNKT TCRs. VDJdb, accessed 1 November 2021, was searched for CMV, EBV and SARS-CoV-2 annotated TCRs, with TCRs annotated for multiple antigens excluded. TCRdb itself trimmed the public reads at Q25 with fastp, ran MiXCR and retained productive beta chains. One record per CDR3 amino acid sequence lists the most common genes and DNA. The V and J calls follow TCRdb's processing rather than the paper's. In all, the sample holds 120,000 or so distinct CDR3 sequences, and roughly 13% of those were seen once. The top ten hold about 4% of the sample.

The germline V gene provides CDR1 MDHEN and CDR2 SYDVKM. Trimming takes 2 bases off V and 4 bases off J; junction bases not matched to a gene: 2. Inclusive of the bounding cysteine and phenylalanine, the CDR3 is 14 residues long. Of all the DNA, just the CDR3 is kept, 42 bases in frame from base 1. Sequenced here: whole blood, sampled at baseline. Recombination joined TRBV28 with TRBJ2-3; 8 bases in the junction line up with TRBD1. This clonotype originated in an adult who was a healthcare worker with PCR-confirmed SARS-CoV-2 infection or an uninfected control (not recorded which). CDR3 protein: CASSLEDRADTQYF. The DNA is TGTGCCAGCAGTTTAGAGGACAGGGCAGATACGCAGTATTTT.